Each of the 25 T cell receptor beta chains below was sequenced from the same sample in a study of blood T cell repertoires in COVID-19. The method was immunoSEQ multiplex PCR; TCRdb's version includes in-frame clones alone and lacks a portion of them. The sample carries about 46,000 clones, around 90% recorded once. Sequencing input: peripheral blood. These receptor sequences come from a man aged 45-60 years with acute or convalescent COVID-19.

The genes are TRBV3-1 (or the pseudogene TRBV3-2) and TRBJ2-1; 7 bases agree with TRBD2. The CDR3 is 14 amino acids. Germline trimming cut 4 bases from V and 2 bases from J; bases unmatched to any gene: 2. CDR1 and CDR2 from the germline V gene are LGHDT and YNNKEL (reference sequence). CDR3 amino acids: CASSPRGAYNEQFF. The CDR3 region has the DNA TGTGCCAGCAGCCCCCGGGGGGCCTACAATGAGCAGTTCTTC.

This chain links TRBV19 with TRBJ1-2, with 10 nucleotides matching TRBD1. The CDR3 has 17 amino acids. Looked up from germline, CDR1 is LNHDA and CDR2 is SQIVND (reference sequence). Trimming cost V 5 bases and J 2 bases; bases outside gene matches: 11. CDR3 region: CASSSPGGTGDNYGYTF. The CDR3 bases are TGTGCCAGTAGTTCGCCGGGGGGGACAGGGGACAACTATGGCTACACCTTC.

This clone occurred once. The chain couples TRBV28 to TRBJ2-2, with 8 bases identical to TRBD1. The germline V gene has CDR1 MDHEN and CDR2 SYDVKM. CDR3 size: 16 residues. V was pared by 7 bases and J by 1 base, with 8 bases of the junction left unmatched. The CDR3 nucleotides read TGTGCCAGCACCTCACACGGGACAGGGAACACCGGGGAGCTGTTTTTT. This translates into CASTSHGTGNTGELFF.

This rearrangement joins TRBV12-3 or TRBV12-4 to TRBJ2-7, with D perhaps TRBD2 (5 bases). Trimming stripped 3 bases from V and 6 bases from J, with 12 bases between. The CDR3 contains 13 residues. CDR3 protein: CASSFRSAGEQYF. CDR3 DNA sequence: TGTGCCAGCAGTTTTCGGTCGGCGGGCGAGCAGTACTTC.

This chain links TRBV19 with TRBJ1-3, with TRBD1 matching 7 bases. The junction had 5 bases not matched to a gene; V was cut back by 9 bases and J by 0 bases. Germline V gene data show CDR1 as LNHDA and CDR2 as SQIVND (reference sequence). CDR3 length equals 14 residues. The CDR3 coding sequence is TGTGCCAGCCAGGGACAGAGCTCTGGAAACACCATATATTTT. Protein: CASQGQSSGNTIYF. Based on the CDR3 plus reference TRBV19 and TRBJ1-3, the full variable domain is DGGITQSPKYLFRKEGQNVTLSCEQNLNHDAMYWYRQDPGQGLRLIYYSQIVNDFQKGDIAEGYSVSREKKESFPLTVTSAQKNPTAFYLCASQGQSSGNTIYFGEGSWLTVV.

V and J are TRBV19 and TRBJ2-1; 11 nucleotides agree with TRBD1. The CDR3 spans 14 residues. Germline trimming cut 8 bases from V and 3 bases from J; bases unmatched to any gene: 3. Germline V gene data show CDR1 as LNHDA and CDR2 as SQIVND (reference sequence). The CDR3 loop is CASSGQGDYNEQFF. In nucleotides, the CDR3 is TGTGCCAGTTCGGGACAGGGGGACTACAATGAGCAGTTCTTC.

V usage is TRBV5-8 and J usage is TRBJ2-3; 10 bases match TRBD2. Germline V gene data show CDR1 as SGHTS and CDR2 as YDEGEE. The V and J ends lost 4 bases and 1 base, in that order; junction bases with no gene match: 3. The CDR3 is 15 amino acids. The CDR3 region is CASSGGTSGTDTQYF. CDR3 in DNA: TGTGCCAGCAGCGGAGGGACTAGCGGCACAGATACGCAGTATTTT.

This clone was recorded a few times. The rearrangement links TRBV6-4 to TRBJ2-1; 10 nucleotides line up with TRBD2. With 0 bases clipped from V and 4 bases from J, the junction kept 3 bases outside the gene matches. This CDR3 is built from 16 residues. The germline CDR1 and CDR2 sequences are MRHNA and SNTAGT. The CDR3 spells CASSDSRTSGYNEQFF. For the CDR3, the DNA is TGTGCCAGCAGTGACTCTCGGACTAGCGGTTACAATGAGCAGTTCTTC.

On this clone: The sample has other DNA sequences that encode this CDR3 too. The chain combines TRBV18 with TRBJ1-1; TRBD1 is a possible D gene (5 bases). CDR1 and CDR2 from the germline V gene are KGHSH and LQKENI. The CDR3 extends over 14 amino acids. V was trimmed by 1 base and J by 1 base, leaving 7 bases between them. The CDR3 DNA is TGTGCCAGCTCACCACAGGGGCCGAACACTGAAGCTTTCTTT. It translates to CASSPQGPNTEAFF.

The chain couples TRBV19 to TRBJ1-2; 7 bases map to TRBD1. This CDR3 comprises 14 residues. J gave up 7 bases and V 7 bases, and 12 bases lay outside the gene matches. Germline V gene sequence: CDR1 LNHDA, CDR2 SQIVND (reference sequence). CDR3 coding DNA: TGTGCCAGTACTCCACGAGGGGGCGGAGCTGGCTACACCTTC. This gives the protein CASTPRGGGAGYTF.

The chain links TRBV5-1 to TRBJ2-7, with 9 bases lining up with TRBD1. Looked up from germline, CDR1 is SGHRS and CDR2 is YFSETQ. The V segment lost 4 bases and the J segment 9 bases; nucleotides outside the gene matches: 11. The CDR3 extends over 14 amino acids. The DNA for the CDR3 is TGCGCCAGCAGCCTTGGACAGGGGCAAATTCGGCAGTACTTC. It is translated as CASSLGQGQIRQYF.

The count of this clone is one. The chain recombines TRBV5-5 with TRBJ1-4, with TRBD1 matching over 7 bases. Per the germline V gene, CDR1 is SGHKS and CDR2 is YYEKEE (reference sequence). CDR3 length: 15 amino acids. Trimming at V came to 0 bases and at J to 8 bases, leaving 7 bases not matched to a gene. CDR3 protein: CASSLDGTEDEKLFF. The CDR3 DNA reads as TGTGCCAGCAGCTTGGATGGGACAGAGGACGAAAAACTGTTTTTT.

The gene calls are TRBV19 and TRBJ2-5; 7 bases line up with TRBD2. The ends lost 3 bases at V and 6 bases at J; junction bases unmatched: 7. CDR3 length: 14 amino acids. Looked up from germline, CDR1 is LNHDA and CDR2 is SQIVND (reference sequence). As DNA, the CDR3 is TGTGCCAGTAGTATGGCGGGGCGGGGGAAGACCCAGTACTTC. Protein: CASSMAGRGKTQYF.

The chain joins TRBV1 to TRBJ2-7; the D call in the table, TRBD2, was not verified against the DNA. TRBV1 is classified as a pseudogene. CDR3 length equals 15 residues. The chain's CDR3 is CTSSQVTSGTHEQYF. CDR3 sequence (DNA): TGCACCAGCAGCCAAGTTACTAGCGGGACCCACGAGCAGTACTTC.

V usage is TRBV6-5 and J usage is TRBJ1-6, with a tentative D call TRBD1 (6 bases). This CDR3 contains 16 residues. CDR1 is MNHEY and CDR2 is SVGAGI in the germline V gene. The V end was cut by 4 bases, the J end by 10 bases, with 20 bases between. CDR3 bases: TGTGCCAGCAGTTCCAGAATACCGACAGGCGGGTCACCCCTCCACTTT. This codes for CASSSRIPTGGSPLHF.

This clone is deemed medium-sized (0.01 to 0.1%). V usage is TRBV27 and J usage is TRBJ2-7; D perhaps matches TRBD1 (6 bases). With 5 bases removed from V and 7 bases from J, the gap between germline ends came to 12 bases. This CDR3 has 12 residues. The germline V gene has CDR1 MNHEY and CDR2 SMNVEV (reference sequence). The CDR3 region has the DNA TGTGCCAGCAGTATTAACAGGGTAGAGCAGTACTTC. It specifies CASSINRVEQYF.

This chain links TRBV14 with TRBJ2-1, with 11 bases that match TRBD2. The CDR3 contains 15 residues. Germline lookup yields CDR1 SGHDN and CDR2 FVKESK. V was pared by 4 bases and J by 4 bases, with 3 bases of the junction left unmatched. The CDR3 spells CASSRLAGSYNEQFF. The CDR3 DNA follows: TGTGCCAGCAGCCGACTAGCGGGATCTTACAATGAGCAGTTCTTC. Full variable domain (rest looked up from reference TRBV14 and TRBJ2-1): EAGVTQFPSHSVIEKGQTVTLRCDPISGHDNLYWYRRVMGKEIKFLLHFVKESKQDESGMPNNRFLAERTGGTYSTLKVQPAELEDSGVYFCASSRLAGSYNEQFFGPGTRLTVL.

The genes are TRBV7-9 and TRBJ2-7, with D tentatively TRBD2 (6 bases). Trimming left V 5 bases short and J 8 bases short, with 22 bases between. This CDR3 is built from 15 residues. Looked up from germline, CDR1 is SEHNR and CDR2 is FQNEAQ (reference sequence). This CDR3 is CASSPGTFISTKQYF. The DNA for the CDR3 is TGTGCCAGCAGCCCCGGGACTTTTATCTCTACGAAGCAGTACTTC.

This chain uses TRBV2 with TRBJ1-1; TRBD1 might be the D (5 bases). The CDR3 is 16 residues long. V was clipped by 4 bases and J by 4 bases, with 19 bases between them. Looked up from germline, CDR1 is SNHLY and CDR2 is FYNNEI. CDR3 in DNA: TGTGCCAGCAGTGTCGGCCGAACGGGGGGTAGCACTGAAGCTTTCTTT. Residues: CASSVGRTGGSTEAFF.

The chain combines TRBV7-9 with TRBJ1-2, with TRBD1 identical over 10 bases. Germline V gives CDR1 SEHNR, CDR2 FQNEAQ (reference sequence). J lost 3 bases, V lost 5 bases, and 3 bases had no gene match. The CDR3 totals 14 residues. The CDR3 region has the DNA TGTGCCAGCAGCGCCGGGACAGGGGACTATGGCTACACCTTC. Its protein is CASSAGTGDYGYTF. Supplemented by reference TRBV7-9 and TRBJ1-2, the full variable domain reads DTGVSQNPRHKITKRGQNVTFRCDPISEHNRLYWYRQTLGQGPEFLTYFQNEAQLEKSRLLSDRFSAERPKGSFSTLEIQRTEQGDSAMYLCASSAGTGDYGYTFGSGTRLTVV.

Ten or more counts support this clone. The CDR3 sequence is CASSPKTGYPSGANVLTF. As DNA, the CDR3 is TGTGCCAGCAGCCCTAAGACAGGTTACCCCTCTGGGGCCAACGTCCTGACTTTC. The rearrangement uses TRBV3-1 (or the pseudogene TRBV3-2) and TRBJ2-6, with D tentatively TRBD1 (6 bases). The ends were cut back, 4 bases at V and 0 bases at J, with 16 bases in the middle. The CDR3 length is 18 residues. Germline CDR1 and CDR2: LGHDT and YNNKEL (reference sequence).

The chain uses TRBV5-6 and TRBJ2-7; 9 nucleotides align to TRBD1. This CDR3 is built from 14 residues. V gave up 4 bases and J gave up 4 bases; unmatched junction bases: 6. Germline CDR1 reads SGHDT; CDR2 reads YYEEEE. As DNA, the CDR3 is TGTGCCAGCAGCATTAACAGGGGGCGATACGAGCAGTACTTC. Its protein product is CASSINRGRYEQYF. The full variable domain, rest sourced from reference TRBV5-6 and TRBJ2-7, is DAGVTQSPTHLIKTRGQQVTLRCSPKSGHDTVSWYQQALGQGPQFIFQYYEEEERQRGNFPDRFSGHQFPNYSSELNVNALLLGDSALYLCASSINRGRYEQYFGPGTRLTVT.

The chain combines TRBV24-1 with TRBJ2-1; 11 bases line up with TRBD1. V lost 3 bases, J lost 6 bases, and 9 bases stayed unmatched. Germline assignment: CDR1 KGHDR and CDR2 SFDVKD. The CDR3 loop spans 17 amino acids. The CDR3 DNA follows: TGTGCCACCAGTGATCCCGGACAGGGGGCCGGTGCCAATGAGCAGTTCTTC. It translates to CATSDPGQGAGANEQFF.

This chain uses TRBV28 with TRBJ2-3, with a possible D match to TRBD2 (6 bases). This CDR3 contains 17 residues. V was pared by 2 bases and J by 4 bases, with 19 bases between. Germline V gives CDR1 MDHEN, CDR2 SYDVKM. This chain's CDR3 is CASSLVTRGIKADTQYF. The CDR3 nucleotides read TGTGCCAGCAGTTTAGTCACCCGGGGGATTAAGGCAGATACGCAGTATTTT.

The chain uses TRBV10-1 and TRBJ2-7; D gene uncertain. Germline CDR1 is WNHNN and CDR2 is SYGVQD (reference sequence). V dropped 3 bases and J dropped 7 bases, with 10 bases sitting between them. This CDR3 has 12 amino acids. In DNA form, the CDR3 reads TGCGCCAGCAGTGACTTTTGGGCAGAGCAGTACTTC. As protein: CASSDFWAEQYF.